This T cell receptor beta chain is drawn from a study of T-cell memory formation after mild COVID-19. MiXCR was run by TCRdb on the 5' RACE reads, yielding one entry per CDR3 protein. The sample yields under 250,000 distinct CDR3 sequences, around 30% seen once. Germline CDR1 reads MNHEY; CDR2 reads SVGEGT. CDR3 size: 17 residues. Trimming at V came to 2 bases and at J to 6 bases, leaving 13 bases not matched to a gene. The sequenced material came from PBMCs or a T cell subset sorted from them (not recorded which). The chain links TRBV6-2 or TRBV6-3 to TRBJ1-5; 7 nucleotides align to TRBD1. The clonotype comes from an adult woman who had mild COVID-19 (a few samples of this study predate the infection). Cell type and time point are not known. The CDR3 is CASSYTLQGLSSQPQHF. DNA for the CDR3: TGTGCCAGCAGTTACACGCTACAGGGGTTATCCAGTCAGCCCCAGCATTTT.